This TCR beta chain emerged from a study of control samples from healthy donors and cancer patients. TCRdb keeps only in-frame clones here, not all; method: immunoSEQ multiplex PCR. In the table there are roughly 200,000 clones, 85% to 95% of which are singletons. CDR1 is LGHDT and CDR2 is YNNKEL in the germline V gene (reference sequence). The CDR3 sequence is 17 residues long. V gave up 4 bases and J gave up 4 bases, with 19 bases separating them. The source is a man in his forties or fifties in good health. Input material: blood. This chain uses TRBV3-1 (or the pseudogene TRBV3-2) with TRBJ2-2; D may be TRBD2 (5 bases). CDR3 loop: CASSPPTRLRGTGELFF. CDR3 bases: TGTGCCAGCAGCCCACCCACGCGGTTACGGGGCACCGGGGAGCTGTTTTTT.